This T cell receptor beta chain is from a study of blood T cell repertoires in COVID-19. Study background: Samples representing acute and convalescent COVID-19 were sourced from the United States, Italy and Spain.

Germline V lookup: CDR1 SGHNT, CDR2 YENEEA. The CDR3 has 15 residues. V lost 5 bases and J 0 bases, leaving 12 bases between the germline ends. Methods used by the authors: Estimates of nucleated cell counts were drawn from the amplification of reference gene primers. Generated by immunoSEQ multiplex PCR, the TCRdb table keeps only in-frame clones and is missing some. The D gene and trimming were derived from the DNA, and the V and J assignments and clone size from that table. The sample yields 450,000 to 500,000 clones, 80% to 90% seen once. Sequencing was done on a sample of peripheral blood. This TCR derives from a human donor in a cohort sampled during active COVID-19. V is TRBV11-3 and J is TRBJ2-3, with D possibly being TRBD2 (6 bases). The CDR3 spells CASSPLAGSTDTQYF. Here the CDR3 DNA reads TGTGCCAGCAGCCCCTTGGCGGGAAGCACAGATACGCAGTATTTT.